This TCR beta chain originates from a study of blood T cell repertoires in COVID-19. Generated by immunoSEQ multiplex PCR, the TCRdb table keeps only in-frame clones and is missing some. The sample consists of approximately 120,000 clones, 80% to 90% of them appearing once. The germline gives CDR1 MNHEY, CDR2 SVGAGI. The CDR3 length is 13 residues. Trimming removed 8 bases from V and 0 bases from J, with 8 bases in between. The origin of this receptor is a human donor in a cohort sampled during active COVID-19. The chain recombines TRBV6-5 with TRBJ2-1; unclear D gene. The specimen sequenced was peripheral blood. CDR3 sequence (DNA): TGTGCCAGCTCGAGGAGCTCCTACAATGAGCAGTTCTTC. Translated: CASSRSSYNEQFF.